This T cell receptor (beta chain) was sequenced in a study of cytomegalovirus exposure and HLA in healthy donors. Findings of the study overall: Some V segments, TRBV6-2 and TRBV6-3 among them, were indistinguishable and were therefore excluded.

Concerning this clone: Its specificity is not known.

The study ran its PCR with 60 Vbeta and 13 Jbeta primers. TCRdb's copy holds only in-frame clones and misses some; the assay was immunoSEQ multiplex PCR. Of approximately 110,000 clones listed, 60% to 85% are singletons. CDR1 is GTSNPN and CDR2 is SVGIG in the germline V gene (reference sequence). The CDR3 extends over 11 amino acids. V lost 6 bases, J lost 6 bases, and 12 bases lay in between. This receptor was taken from a man aged 45-65 years in good health and CMV-seronegative. The sequencing input was PBMCs. The chain is built from TRBV30 and TRBJ2-7; D may be TRBD2 (6 bases). This CDR3 is CACLEEGEQYF. CDR3 bases: TGTGCCTGTCTAGAGGAGGGCGAGCAGTACTTC.